This T cell receptor beta chain appears in the sequencing data of a study of T cell responses to AZD1222 COVID-19 vaccine. Regarding this clone: Antigen specificity is unknown.

The assay was immunoSEQ multiplex PCR, and TCRdb's table has in-frame clones only and misses some. The sample carries 77,000 or so clones, 87% recorded once. Findings and limits, study-wide: Unmutated regions of variants are reportedly targeted by nearly half of spike-specific TCRs. The study found vaccine-associated CD4 TCRs spanning spike, dominant at 160-218 and 743-854. Possibly, clonal diversity was underestimated; donors were largely white British and included more females. Seropositive status at baseline applied to only a handful of AZD1222 recipients.

The CDR3 length is 16 residues. Germline trimming cut 5 bases from V and 2 bases from J; bases unmatched to any gene: 7. Germline V lookup: CDR1 SGHTA, CDR2 FQGNSA. The origin of this receptor is an adult who received the AZD1222 COVID-19 vaccine. The chain uses TRBV7-2 and TRBJ1-5; 9 bases align to TRBD1. The sample consisted of peripheral blood, taken 28 days after the second AZD1222 dose. CDR3 amino acids: CASSTTGGRGNQPQHF. DNA for the CDR3: TGTGCCAGCAGCACGACAGGGGGTCGGGGCAATCAGCCCCAGCATTTT.